The clone carrying this T cell receptor (beta chain) was seen more than once but under ten times. Its cognate antigen is unknown. The split of CD4+ cells yielded CD45RA+ naive and CD45RA-negative memory subsets. The record originates from a study of shared clonotypes between healthy human individuals. CDR1 is LGHNT and CDR2 is FRNRAP in the germline V gene. The length of the CDR3 is 13 residues. Deletions cut 5 bases from V and 5 bases from J, with 10 bases between. Every subset's genomic DNA went evenly onto several immunoSEQ plates. This table comes from immunoSEQ multiplex PCR, and its TCRdb copy is limited to in-frame clones, with some not included. The data hold a few million clones, with approximately 94% observed a single time. Findings and limits, study-wide: Rarefaction exposed incomplete sorted-subset sequencing despite large depth. It was observed that 5% to 6.5% of naive CD4 clonotypes were shared across a handful of donors.

The sequencing sample was made of naive CD4+ T cells sorted from blood. Subset in this sample: CD45RA+ positively selected. The rearrangement links TRBV12-5 to TRBJ1-5; possible D gene TRBD1, 6 bases. This clonotype was sampled from a man younger than 35 in good health. CDR3 nucleotides: TGTGCTAGTGGTCCGGGGACATATCAGCCCCAGCATTTT. This sequence encodes CASGPGTYQPQHF.